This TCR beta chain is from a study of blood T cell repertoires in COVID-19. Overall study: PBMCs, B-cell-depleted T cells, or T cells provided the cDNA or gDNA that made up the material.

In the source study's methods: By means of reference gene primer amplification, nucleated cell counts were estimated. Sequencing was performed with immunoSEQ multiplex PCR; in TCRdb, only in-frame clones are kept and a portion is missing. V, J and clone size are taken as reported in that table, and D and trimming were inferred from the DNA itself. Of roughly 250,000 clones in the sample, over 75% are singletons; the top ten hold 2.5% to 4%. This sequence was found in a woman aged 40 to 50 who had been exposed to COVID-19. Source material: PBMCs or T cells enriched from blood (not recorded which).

The CDR3 region is CATSRGLAGPYNEQFF. The CDR3 DNA reads TGTGCCACCAGCAGAGGCCTAGCGGGCCCCTACAATGAGCAGTTCTTC. The chain couples TRBV15 to TRBJ2-1; 8 bases line up with TRBD2. Germline CDR1 is LNHNV and CDR2 is YYDKDF (reference sequence). J gave up 2 bases and V 1 base, and 4 bases lay outside the gene matches. There are 16 residues in the CDR3. The full variable domain, its missing parts supplied by reference TRBV15 and TRBJ2-1, is DAMVIQNPRYQVTQFGKPVTLSCSQTLNHNVMYWYQQKSSQAPKLLFHYYDKDFNNEADTPDNFQSRRPNTSFCFLDIRSPGLGDTAMYLCATSRGLAGPYNEQFFGPGTRLTVL.